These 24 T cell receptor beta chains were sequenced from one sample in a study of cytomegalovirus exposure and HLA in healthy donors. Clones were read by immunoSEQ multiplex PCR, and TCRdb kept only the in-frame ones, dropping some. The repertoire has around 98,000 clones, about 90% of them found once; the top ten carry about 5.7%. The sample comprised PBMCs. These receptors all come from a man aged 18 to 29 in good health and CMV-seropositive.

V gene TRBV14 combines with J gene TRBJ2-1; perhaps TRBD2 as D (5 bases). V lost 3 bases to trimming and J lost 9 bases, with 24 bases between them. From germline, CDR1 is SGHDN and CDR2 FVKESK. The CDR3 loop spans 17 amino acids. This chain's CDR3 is CASSHPTGRPLRGEQFF. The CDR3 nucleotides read TGTGCCAGCAGCCACCCAACCGGCCGACCTTTACGGGGTGAGCAGTTCTTC.

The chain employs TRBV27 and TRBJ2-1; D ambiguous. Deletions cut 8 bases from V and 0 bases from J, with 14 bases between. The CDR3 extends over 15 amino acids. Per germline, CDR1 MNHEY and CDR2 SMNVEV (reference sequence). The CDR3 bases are TGTGCCAGCGGGCCTTGGCCGAGCTCCTACAATGAGCAGTTCTTC. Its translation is CASGPWPSSYNEQFF.

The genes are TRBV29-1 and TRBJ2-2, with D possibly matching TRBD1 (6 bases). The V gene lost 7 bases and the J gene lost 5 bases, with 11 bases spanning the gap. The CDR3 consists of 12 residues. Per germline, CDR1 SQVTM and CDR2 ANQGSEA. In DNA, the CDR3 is TGCAGCGCGAGCCAGGGGACCGGGGAGCTGTTTTTT. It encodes CSASQGTGELFF.

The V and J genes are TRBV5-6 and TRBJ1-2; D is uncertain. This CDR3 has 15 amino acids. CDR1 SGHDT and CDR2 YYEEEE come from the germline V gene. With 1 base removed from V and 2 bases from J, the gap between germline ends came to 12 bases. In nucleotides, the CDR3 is TGTGCCAGCAGCTTGTACCAGTACGTAAACTATGGCTACACCTTC. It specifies CASSLYQYVNYGYTF.

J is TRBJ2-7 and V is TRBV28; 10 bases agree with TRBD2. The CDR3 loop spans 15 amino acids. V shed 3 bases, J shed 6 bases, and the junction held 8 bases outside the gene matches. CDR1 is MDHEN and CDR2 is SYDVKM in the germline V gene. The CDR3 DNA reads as TGTGCCAGCAGTTTGGTGGCTAGCGGGAGATCCGAGCAGTACTTC. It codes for CASSLVASGRSEQYF.

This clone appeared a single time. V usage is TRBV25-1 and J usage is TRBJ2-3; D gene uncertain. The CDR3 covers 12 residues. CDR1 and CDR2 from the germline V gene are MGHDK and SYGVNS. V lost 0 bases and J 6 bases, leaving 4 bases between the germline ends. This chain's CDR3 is CASSEYRDTQYF. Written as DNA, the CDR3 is TGTGCCAGCAGTGAATATCGGGATACGCAGTATTTT. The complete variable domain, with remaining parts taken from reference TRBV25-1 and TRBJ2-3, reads EADIYQTPRYLVIGTGKKITLECSQTMGHDKMYWYQQDPGMELHLIHYSYGVNSTEKGDLSSESTVSRIRTEHFPLTLESARPSHTSQYLCASSEYRDTQYFGPGTRLTVL.

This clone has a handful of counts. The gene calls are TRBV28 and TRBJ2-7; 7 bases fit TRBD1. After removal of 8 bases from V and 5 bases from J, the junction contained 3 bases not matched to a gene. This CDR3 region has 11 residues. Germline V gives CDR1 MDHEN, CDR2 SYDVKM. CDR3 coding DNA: TGTGCCAGCGCCAGGGGGAACGAGCAGTACTTC. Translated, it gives CASARGNEQYF.

The CDR3 loop reads CASSEAYGGGYEQYF. The CDR3 nucleotides read TGTGCCAGCAGTGAAGCGTACGGGGGGGGCTACGAGCAGTACTTC. The chain is built from TRBV6-1 and TRBJ2-7, with 8 bases that match TRBD2. The V and J ends lost 0 bases and 3 bases, in that order; junction bases with no gene match: 4. CDR1 and CDR2 (germline): MNHNS, SASEGT. The CDR3 is 15 amino acids.

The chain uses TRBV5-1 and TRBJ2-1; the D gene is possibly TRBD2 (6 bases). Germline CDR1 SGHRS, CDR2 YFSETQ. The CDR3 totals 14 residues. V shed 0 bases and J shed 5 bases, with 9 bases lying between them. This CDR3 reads CASSLAGSNNEQFF. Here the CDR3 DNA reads TGCGCCAGCAGCTTGGCCGGGAGTAACAATGAGCAGTTCTTC.

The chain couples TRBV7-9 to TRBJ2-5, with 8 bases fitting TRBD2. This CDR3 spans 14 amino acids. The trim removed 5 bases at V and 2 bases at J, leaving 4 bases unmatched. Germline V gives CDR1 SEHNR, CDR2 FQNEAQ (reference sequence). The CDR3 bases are TGTGCCAGCAGCGCACTAGCGGAACAAGAGACCCAGTACTTC. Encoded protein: CASSALAEQETQYF. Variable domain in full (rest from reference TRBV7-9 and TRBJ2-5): DTGVSQNPRHKITKRGQNVTFRCDPISEHNRLYWYRQTLGQGPEFLTYFQNEAQLEKSRLLSDRFSAERPKGSFSTLEIQRTEQGDSAMYLCASSALAEQETQYFGPGTRLLVL.

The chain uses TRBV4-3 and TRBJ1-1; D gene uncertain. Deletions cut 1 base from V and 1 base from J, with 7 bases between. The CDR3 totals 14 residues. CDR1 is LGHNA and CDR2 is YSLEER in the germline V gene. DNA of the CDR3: TGCGCCAGCAGCCAAGCTCACGGGAACACTGAAGCTTTCTTT. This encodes CASSQAHGNTEAFF.

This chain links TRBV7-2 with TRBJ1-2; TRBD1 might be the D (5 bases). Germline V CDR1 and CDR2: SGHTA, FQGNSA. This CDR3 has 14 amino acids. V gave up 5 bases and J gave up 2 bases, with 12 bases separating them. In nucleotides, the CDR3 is TGTGCCAGCAGCACGTTGACAGACAACTATGGCTACACCTTC. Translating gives CASSTLTDNYGYTF.

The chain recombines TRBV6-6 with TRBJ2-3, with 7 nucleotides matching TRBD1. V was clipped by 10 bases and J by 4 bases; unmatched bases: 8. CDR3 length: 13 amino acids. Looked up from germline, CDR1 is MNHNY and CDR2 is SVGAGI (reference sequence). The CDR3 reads CATTGLVADTQYF. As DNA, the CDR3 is TGTGCCACGACAGGGTTGGTTGCAGATACGCAGTATTTT.

The CDR3 sequence is CASSSGGPYEQYF. The CDR3 DNA is TGCGCCAGCAGCTCAGGGGGCCCCTACGAGCAGTACTTC. This chain joins TRBV5-1 and TRBJ2-7; 8 positions match TRBD1. This CDR3 has 13 residues. Germline V gene lookup returns CDR1 SGHRS and CDR2 YFSETQ. The V and J ends lost 3 bases and 2 bases, in that order; junction bases with no gene match: 1.

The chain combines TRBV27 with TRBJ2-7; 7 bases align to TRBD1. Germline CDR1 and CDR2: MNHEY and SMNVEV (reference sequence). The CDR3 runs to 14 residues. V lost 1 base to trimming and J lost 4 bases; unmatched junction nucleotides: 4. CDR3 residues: CASSLWARGYEQYF. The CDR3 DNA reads TGTGCCAGCAGTTTATGGGCCAGGGGGTACGAGCAGTACTTC.

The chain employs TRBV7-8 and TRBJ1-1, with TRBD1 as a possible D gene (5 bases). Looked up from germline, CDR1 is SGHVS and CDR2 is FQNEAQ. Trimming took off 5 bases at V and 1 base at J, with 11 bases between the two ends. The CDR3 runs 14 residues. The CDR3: CASSPRQKNTEAFF. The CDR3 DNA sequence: TGTGCCAGCAGCCCAAGACAGAAGAACACTGAAGCTTTCTTT.

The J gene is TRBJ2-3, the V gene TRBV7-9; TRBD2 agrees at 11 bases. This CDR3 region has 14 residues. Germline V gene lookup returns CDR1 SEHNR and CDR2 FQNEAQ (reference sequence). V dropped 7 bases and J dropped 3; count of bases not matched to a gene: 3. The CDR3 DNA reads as TGTGCCAGCACACTAGCGGGGGAGACAGATACGCAGTATTTT. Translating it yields CASTLAGETDTQYF.

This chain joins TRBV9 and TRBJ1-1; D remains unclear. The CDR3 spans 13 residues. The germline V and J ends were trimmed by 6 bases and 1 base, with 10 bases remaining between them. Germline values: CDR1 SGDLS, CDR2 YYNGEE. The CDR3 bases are TGTGCCAGCACCAATACAGCGAACACTGAAGCTTTCTTT. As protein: CASTNTANTEAFF.

The CDR3 loop is CASSQDRGQSYGYTF. The CDR3 nucleotides read TGTGCCAGCAGCCAGGACAGGGGGCAGTCCTATGGCTACACCTTC. This chain connects TRBV11-2 to TRBJ1-2; the match to TRBD1 covers 11 bases. After removal of 5 bases from V and 4 bases from J, the junction contained 6 bases not matched to a gene. Germline CDR1 and CDR2: SGHAT and FQNNGV. This CDR3 has 15 amino acids.

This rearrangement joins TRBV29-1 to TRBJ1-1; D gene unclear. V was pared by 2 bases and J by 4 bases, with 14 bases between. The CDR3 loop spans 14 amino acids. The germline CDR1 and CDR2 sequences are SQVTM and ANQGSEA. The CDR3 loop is CSVELRARVTEAFF. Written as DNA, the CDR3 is TGCAGCGTTGAATTGAGGGCGCGAGTCACTGAAGCTTTCTTT.

The CDR3 loop is CASSEAAGITDTQYF. CDR3 DNA sequence: TGTGCCAGCAGTGAGGCAGCCGGGATCACAGATACGCAGTATTTT. The chain combines TRBV6-1 with TRBJ2-3, with D maybe TRBD2 (5 bases). Germline lookup yields CDR1 MNHNS and CDR2 SASEGT. The CDR3 totals 15 residues. Trimming removed 3 bases from V and 2 bases from J, with 12 bases in between.

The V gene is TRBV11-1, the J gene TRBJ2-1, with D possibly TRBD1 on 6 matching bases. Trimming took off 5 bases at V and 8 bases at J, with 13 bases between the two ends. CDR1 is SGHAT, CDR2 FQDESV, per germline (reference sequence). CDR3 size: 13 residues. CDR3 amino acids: CASSQGTGYEQFF. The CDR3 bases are TGTGCCAGCAGCCAGGGGACGGGCTATGAGCAGTTCTTC.

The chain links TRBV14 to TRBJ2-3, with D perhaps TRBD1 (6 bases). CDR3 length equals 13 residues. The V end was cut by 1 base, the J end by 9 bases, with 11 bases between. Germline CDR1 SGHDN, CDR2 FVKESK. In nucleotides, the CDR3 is TGTGCCAGCAGCCAAGCGTCCACAGGGACGCAGTATTTT. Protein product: CASSQASTGTQYF.

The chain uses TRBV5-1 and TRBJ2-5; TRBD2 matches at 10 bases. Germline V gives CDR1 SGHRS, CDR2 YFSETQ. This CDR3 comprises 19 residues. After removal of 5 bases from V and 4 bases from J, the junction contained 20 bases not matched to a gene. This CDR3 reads CASSGLGAGGPSDLETQYF. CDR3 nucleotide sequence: TGCGCCAGCAGTGGACTTGGAGCGGGAGGGCCCTCGGACCTAGAGACCCAGTACTTC.